The entry below describes one TCR beta chain. The antigen remains unidentified. The CDR3 is made up of 12 amino acids. V lost 3 bases, J lost 12 bases, and 9 bases lay in between. Germline lookup yields CDR1 MNHEY and CDR2 SMNVEV (reference sequence). Repertoires were generated with immunoSEQ multiplex PCR, while TCRdb's copy carries only in-frame clones and drops some. The sample yields around 60,000 clones, about 90% seen once. The time point here: cycle 4 day 1 (C4D1), after 6 weeks of nivolumab. Each patient experienced a relapse that followed autologous stem cell transplantation, and brentuximab vedotin exposure varied. Progressive disease, partial response or complete response was each patient's best response. This sample is drawn from a study of PD-1 blockade in classical Hodgkin lymphoma. Study observations and caveats: Prior to therapy, complete responders displayed diversity much like that of newly diagnosed patients. Exclusion removed patients who began nivolumab under 1 year after ASCT. By C4D1, CD4+ diversity increased significantly, especially in complete responders.

V usage is TRBV27 and J usage is TRBJ1-6; D uncertain. The receptor's source is a human donor with classical Hodgkin lymphoma. Sample: peripheral blood mononuclear cells (PBMCs), taken before the fourth cycle of nivolumab. The DNA for the CDR3 is TGTGCCAGCAGTTTGGCCTCAGAACCCCTCCACTTT. Translated, it gives CASSLASEPLHF.